This T cell receptor (beta chain) stems from a study of PD-1 blockade in mismatch repair-deficient tumors. Assay: immunoSEQ multiplex PCR; the TCRdb copy retains only in-frame clones and omits some. In the table there are more than 90,000 clones, 60% to 85% of which are singletons. Turning to this clone: Its target is not known.

Germline V gene data show CDR1 as SNHLY and CDR2 as FYNNEI. V dropped 4 bases and J dropped 4 bases, with 8 bases sitting between them. The CDR3 is made up of 13 amino acids. Study outcomes and limitations: After pembrolizumab, tumor-resident clones rose rapidly, then generally contracted before radiologic responses.

The J gene is TRBJ2-1, the V gene TRBV2; possible D gene TRBD1, 5 bases. Sequences were derived from peripheral blood, sampled just over 59 weeks after starting pembrolizumab. The source is an adult with mismatch repair-deficient cancer. The CDR3 nucleotides are TGTGCCAGCAGTGGGAGACAGTACAATGAGCAGTTCTTC. Protein: CASSGRQYNEQFF.